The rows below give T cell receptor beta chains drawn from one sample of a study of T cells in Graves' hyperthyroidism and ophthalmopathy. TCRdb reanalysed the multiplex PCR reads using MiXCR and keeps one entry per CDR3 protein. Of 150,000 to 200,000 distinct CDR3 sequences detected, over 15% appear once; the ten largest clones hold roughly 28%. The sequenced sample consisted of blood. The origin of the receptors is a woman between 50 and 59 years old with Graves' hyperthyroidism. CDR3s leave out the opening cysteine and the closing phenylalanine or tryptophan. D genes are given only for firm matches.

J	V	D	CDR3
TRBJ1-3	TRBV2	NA	ASRSEFSGNTIY
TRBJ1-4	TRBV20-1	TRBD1	SAYGQGSEKLF
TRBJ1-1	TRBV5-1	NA	ASSLSPEGENTEAF
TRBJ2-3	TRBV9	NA	ASSVAAGSTDTQY
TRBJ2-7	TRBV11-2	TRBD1	ASRKGGAKYNEQY
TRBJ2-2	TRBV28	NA	ASTPILGGELF
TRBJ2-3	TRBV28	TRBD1	ASSSQGATTDTQY
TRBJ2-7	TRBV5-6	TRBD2	ASSLGSGGYEQY
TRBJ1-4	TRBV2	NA	ASSNLRRQDGEKLF
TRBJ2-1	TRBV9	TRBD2	ASSEAGGNEQF
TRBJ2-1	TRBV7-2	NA	ASSFALYNEQF